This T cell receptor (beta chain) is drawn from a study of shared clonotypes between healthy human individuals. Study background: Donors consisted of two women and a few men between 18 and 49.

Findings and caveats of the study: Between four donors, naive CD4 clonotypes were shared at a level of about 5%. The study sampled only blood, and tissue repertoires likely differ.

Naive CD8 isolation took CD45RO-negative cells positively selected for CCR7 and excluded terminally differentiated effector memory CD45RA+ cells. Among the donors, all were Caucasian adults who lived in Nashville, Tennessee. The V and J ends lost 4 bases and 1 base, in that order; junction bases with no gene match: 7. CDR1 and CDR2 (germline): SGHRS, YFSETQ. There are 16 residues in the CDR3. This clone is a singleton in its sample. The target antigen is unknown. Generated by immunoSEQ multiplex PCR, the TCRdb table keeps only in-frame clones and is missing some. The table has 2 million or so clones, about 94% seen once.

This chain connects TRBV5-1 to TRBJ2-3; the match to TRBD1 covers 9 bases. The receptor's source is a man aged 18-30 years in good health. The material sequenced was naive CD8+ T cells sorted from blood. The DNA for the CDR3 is TGCGCCAGCAGCCCCTGGACAGGGGAGGGCACAGATACGCAGTATTTT. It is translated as CASSPWTGEGTDTQYF.